Listed below are T cell receptor beta chains from one sample, sequenced in a study of cytomegalovirus exposure and HLA in healthy donors. The data were produced by immunoSEQ multiplex PCR, yet TCRdb's version contains in-frame clones alone and is incomplete. This table has 150,000 to 190,000 clones, 70% to 85% appearing once. What was sequenced was PBMCs. These receptors originate from a woman between 45 and 65 years old in good health and CMV-seropositive. Both conserved end residues are part of each CDR3. A D gene is named only where the DNA matches it firmly. Some rows mark clone size as missing; the rest say once, few, many or name a class of expanded clone.

NA	TRBV5-4	TRBJ2-7	NA	CASSLDWTDYEQYF	TGTGCCAGCAGCTTGGATTGGACAGACTACGAGCAGTACTTC
NA	TRBV27	TRBJ2-7	NA	CASSLSTAYEQYF	TGTGCCAGCAGTTTAAGTACGGCCTACGAGCAGTACTTC
NA	TRBV15	TRBJ1-6	NA	CATSRDFADSPLHF	TGTGCCACCAGCAGAGATTTCGCGGATTCACCCCTCCACTTT
NA	TRBV10-3	TRBJ1-3	NA	CAITRANSGNTIYF	TGTGCCATCACGAGGGCCAACTCTGGAAACACCATATATTTT
NA	TRBV28	TRBJ1-2	NA	CATETDSNYGYTF	TGTGCCACCGAGACAGACAGTAACTATGGCTACACCTTC
once	TRBV5-4	TRBJ2-6	NA	CASSGRASGANVLTF	TGTGCCAGCAGTGGGCGGGCCTCTGGGGCCAACGTCCTGACTTTC
NA	TRBV12-5	TRBJ2-2	TRBD1	CASGRTGPATGELFF	TGTGCTAGTGGTCGGACAGGGCCGGCCACCGGGGAGCTGTTTTTT
NA	TRBV5-8	TRBJ2-5	TRBD1	CASTPGQGRETQYF	TGTGCCAGCACACCGGGACAGGGGAGGGAGACCCAGTACTTC
NA	TRBV2	TRBJ2-3	NA	CASAPGLGTDTQYF	TGTGCCAGTGCCCCGGGACTGGGCACAGATACGCAGTATTTT
NA	TRBV19	TRBJ2-7	TRBD2	CASTAGGIDEQYF	TGTGCCAGTACGGCGGGAGGGATCGACGAGCAGTACTTC
NA	TRBV5-1	TRBJ2-7	TRBD2	CASSGSGTSGYEQYF	TGCGCCAGCAGCGGATCCGGGACTAGCGGTTACGAGCAGTACTTC
NA	TRBV7-9	TRBJ2-6	NA	CASSSGQSPSGANVLTF	TGTGCCAGCAGCTCCGGACAGAGTCCCTCTGGGGCCAACGTCCTGACTTTC
once	TRBV19	TRBJ1-4	NA	CASRGIRAPATNEKLFF	TGTGCCAGCCGGGGGATAAGGGCCCCCGCAACTAATGAAAAACTGTTTTTT
NA	TRBV30	TRBJ1-1	NA	CAWSPGAEAFF	TGTGCCTGGAGCCCTGGGGCGGAGGCTTTCTTT
NA	TRBV5-1	TRBJ2-3	TRBD2	CASSLAAGGVRKDTQYF	TGCGCTAGCAGCTTGGCTGCGGGGGGGGTGCGGAAAGATACGCAGTATTTT
NA	TRBV15	TRBJ2-7	TRBD2	CATSRRRLAGSYEQYF	TGTGCCACCAGCCGACGACGACTAGCCGGGTCCTACGAGCAGTACTTC
NA	TRBV2	TRBJ2-3	NA	CASSEGQSIDTQYF	TGTGCCAGCAGTGAGGGCCAGTCGATAGATACGCAGTATTTT
NA	TRBV11-2	TRBJ2-3	NA	CASSLSQGSDTQYF	TGTGCCAGCAGCTTATCTCAGGGAAGCGATACGCAGTATTTT
NA	TRBV5-1	TRBJ2-3	NA	CASSLESPEDTQYF	TGCGCCAGCAGCTTGGAATCGCCGGAGGATACGCAGTATTTT
NA	TRBV27	TRBJ2-4	NA	CASSPGLGVNIQYF	TGTGCCAGCAGCCCGGGACTCGGCGTAAACATTCAGTACTTC
NA	TRBV5-1	TRBJ1-1	NA	CASSLQGQEAFF	TGCGCCAGCAGCTTGCAGGGTCAAGAAGCTTTCTTT
NA	TRBV5-1	TRBJ1-2	TRBD1	CASSLTGTGDGYTF	TGCGCCAGCAGCTTAACCGGGACAGGGGATGGCTACACCTTC
NA	TRBV6-1	TRBJ1-1	TRBD1	CASSGTGTGVTEAFF	TGTGCCAGCAGTGGAACCGGGACAGGGGTAACTGAAGCTTTCTTT
NA	TRBV29-1	TRBJ2-7	NA	CSARTRWGEQYF	TGCAGCGCTAGGACTCGGTGGGGCGAGCAGTACTTC
NA	TRBV6-6	TRBJ1-5	TRBD1	CASSWTGAQDQPQHF	TGTGCCAGCAGTTGGACAGGGGCCCAGGATCAGCCCCAGCATTTT
once	TRBV6-1	TRBJ2-2	NA	CASSARGNTGELFF	TGTGCCAGCAGTGCGCGGGGGAACACCGGGGAGCTGTTTTTT
NA	TRBV4-1	TRBJ2-1	TRBD2	CASSRAGQGDEQFF	TGCGCCAGCAGTAGAGCGGGGCAGGGCGATGAGCAGTTCTTC
NA	TRBV7-2	TRBJ2-1	NA	CASSSGGFSYNEQFF	TGTGCCAGCAGCTCAGGAGGGTTTTCCTACAATGAGCAGTTCTTC
few	TRBV20-1	TRBJ1-2	NA	CSAPGTQGYTF	TGCAGTGCCCCCGGGACACAAGGCTACACCTTC
NA	TRBV5-1	TRBJ2-7	NA	CASSLVGGAISYEQYF	TGCGCCAGCAGCTTGGTTGGGGGGGCGATATCCTACGAGCAGTACTTC
NA	TRBV9	TRBJ1-3	TRBD1	CASSVGGTGSSGNTIYF	TGTGCCAGCAGCGTAGGCGGGACAGGGAGCTCTGGAAACACCATATATTTT
NA	TRBV6-1	TRBJ1-5	TRBD1	CASSAWTGGAVKQPQHF	TGTGCCAGCAGTGCTTGGACAGGGGGCGCAGTAAAGCAGCCCCAGCATTTT
NA	TRBV7-9	TRBJ2-1	TRBD2	CASRYGTNPFNEQFF	TGTGCCAGCAGGTATGGGACTAACCCCTTCAATGAGCAGTTCTTC